This T cell receptor beta chain was recorded in a study of shared clonotypes between healthy human individuals. Study summary: In total, the donors were a couple of women and a few men aged 18 to 49. General study results and limits: Represented diversity (both genetic and exposure-history) was limited by the small number of donors.

This clone was seen a single time. Its antigen is unidentified. At a deep level, the assay was run. It was about 210 ng DNA, 25,000 to 35,000 T cell genomes, that sorted-subset replicate PCRs used. Method: immunoSEQ multiplex PCR; TCRdb's copy keeps in-frame clones and lacks some. Among around 2,100,000 clones listed, roughly 95% were seen once. Germline assignment: CDR1 SGHNT and CDR2 YYREEE (reference sequence). V trimming: 4 bases; J trimming: 0 bases; junction bases outside the gene matches: 10. The CDR3 extends over 17 amino acids. The naive CD8 subset, CD45RO-negative cells positively selected for CCR7, excluded terminally differentiated effector memory CD45RA+ cells.

The chain recombines TRBV5-4 with TRBJ2-7; TRBD2 agrees at 10 bases. This TCR was recovered from a man younger than 35 in good health. Sample: naive CD8+ T cells sorted from blood. DNA for the CDR3: TGTGCCAGCAGCCTTCGTGGACTAGCGGACCACTCCTACGAGCAGTACTTC. This encodes CASSLRGLADHSYEQYF.